These 6 T cell receptor beta chains share one sample of origin, sequenced in a study of cytomegalovirus exposure and HLA in healthy donors. PCR used 60 Vbeta primers and 13 Jbeta primers. Profiling relied on immunoSEQ multiplex PCR, and the TCRdb table lists in-frame clones only, not all of them. Of over 100,000 clones listed, around 80% were seen once; the top ten hold approximately 2.1%. The sample taken for sequencing was PBMCs. These receptor sequences come from a man younger than 40 in good health and CMV-seronegative.

The CDR3 sequence is CASTAGGPSYEQYF. As DNA, the CDR3 is TGTGCCAGCACCGCGGGGGGGCCCTCCTACGAGCAGTACTTC. The chain combines TRBV7-6 with TRBJ2-5; TRBD2 aligns across 9 bases. With the DNA end fitting TRBJ2-7 better, the J assignment may be wrong. This CDR3 comprises 14 residues. CDR1 is SGHVS, CDR2 FNYEAQ, per germline.

This sequence joins TRBV4-3 and TRBJ1-1; a weak D match, TRBD1 (6 bases). Germline CDR1 reads LGHNA; CDR2 reads YSLEER. This CDR3 contains 17 residues. Trimming cost V 2 bases and J 0 bases, with 16 bases left between them. In DNA, the CDR3 is TGCGCCAGCAGCCAATTTGCCACACAGGGCATGAACACTGAAGCTTTCTTT. The encoded protein is CASSQFATQGMNTEAFF.

The rearrangement joins TRBV5-1 to TRBJ2-5; D is possibly TRBD2 (6 bases). The CDR3 runs 16 residues. Germline lookup yields CDR1 SGHRS and CDR2 YFSETQ. V lost 0 bases and J 5 bases, leaving 17 bases between the germline ends. The CDR3 sequence: CASSLAIGARGETQYF. For the CDR3, the DNA is TGCGCCAGCAGCTTGGCCATAGGGGCCCGGGGGGAGACCCAGTACTTC.

V is TRBV11-3 and J is TRBJ1-1; the D gene is possibly TRBD1 (6 bases). The CDR3 runs to 14 residues. V lost 2 bases and J 2 bases, leaving 9 bases between the germline ends. Germline V gene sequence: CDR1 SGHNT, CDR2 YENEEA. CDR3 amino acids: CASSLSRGNTEAFF. CDR3 coding DNA: TGTGCCAGCAGCTTAAGCAGGGGAAACACTGAAGCTTTCTTT.

Points on this clone: A junction end diverges from the germline sequence, so it may reflect a read error. The chain is built from TRBV4-3 and TRBJ2-6; 9 bases match TRBD1. Per germline, CDR1 LGHNA and CDR2 YSLEER. This CDR3 has 15 amino acids. Here the CDR3 reads CASSQDRGGANGLTF. DNA for the CDR3: TGCGCCAGCAGCCAGGACAGGGGTGGGGCCAACGGCCTGACTTTC.

The rearrangement joins TRBV6-4 to TRBJ2-7; D gene uncertain. CDR3 length equals 16 residues. Germline assignment: CDR1 MRHNA and CDR2 SNTAGT. Trimming pared 6 bases from V and 3 bases from J, leaving 21 bases between. Here the CDR3 DNA reads TGTGCCAGCAGGGCCCGATATCCAGAAGCTAGCTACGAGCAGTACTTC. It translates to CASRARYPEASYEQYF.